Shown below are 28 T cell receptor beta chains from a single sample sequenced in a study of T cell responses to AZD1222 COVID-19 vaccine. Produced via immunoSEQ multiplex PCR; TCRdb's table is partial and in-frame only. The sample has about 130,000 clones, around nine tenths seen once. Material: peripheral blood, obtained on day 0 of AZD1222 vaccination. The receptors come from an adult in good health.

The rearrangement joins TRBV7-3 to TRBJ2-1; 7 bases map to TRBD1. The CDR3 runs to 15 residues. J gave up 0 bases and V 4 bases, and 3 bases lay outside the gene matches. Looked up from germline, CDR1 is SGHTA and CDR2 is FQGTGA. CDR3 DNA: TGTGCCAGCAGCTCCGGGACAGCCTCCTACAATGAGCAGTTCTTC. Residues: CASSSGTASYNEQFF. Complete variable domain (other parts from reference TRBV7-3 and TRBJ2-1): GAGVSQTPSNKVTEKGKYVELRCDPISGHTALYWYRQSLGQGPEFLIYFQGTGAADDSGLPNDRFFAVRPEGSVSTLKIQRTERGDSAVYLCASSSGTASYNEQFFGPGTRLTVL.

CDR3 DNA: TGCGCCAGCAGCCAATACTTGGGGGCTCTAGATCAGCCCCAGCATTTT. Protein product: CASSQYLGALDQPQHF. The V and J genes are TRBV4-1 and TRBJ1-5, with D possibly matching TRBD1 (6 bases). V lost 2 bases, J lost 5 bases, and 16 bases lay in between. In germline, CDR1 is MGHRA, CDR2 YSYEKL. CDR3 length: 16 amino acids.

The rearrangement links TRBV7-8 to TRBJ2-7; unclear D gene. The CDR3 has 12 residues. Germline V gene lookup returns CDR1 SGHVS and CDR2 FQNEAQ. The V end lost 4 bases, the J end lost 2 bases, and 6 bases lay between the germline ends. The CDR3 DNA follows: TGTGCCAGCAGCTCCGTTCCCTACGAGCAGTACTTC. Protein: CASSSVPYEQYF.

CDR3 in DNA: TGTGCCAGCAGCTTACCTCGGGATTCACCCCTCCACTTT. Translation gives CASSLPRDSPLHF. The rearrangement joins TRBV7-9 to TRBJ1-6, with D hard to call. The CDR3 has 13 amino acids. With 2 bases removed from V and 8 bases from J, the gap between germline ends came to 7 bases. CDR1 and CDR2 from the germline V gene are SEHNR and FQNEAQ (reference sequence).

The rearrangement links TRBV18 to TRBJ2-2, with D unclear. The CDR3 totals 16 residues. V dropped 1 base and J dropped 0 bases, with 9 bases sitting between them. Germline V CDR1 and CDR2: KGHSH, LQKENI. CDR3 DNA: TGTGCCAGCTCACCACGAGAAACCGCGAACACCGGGGAGCTGTTTTTT. This translates into CASSPRETANTGELFF. Variable domain in full (rest from reference TRBV18 and TRBJ2-2): NAGVMQNPRHLVRRRGQEARLRCSPMKGHSHVYWYRQLPEEGLKFMVYLQKENIIDESGMPKERFSAEFPKEGPSILRIQQVVRGDSAAYFCASSPRETANTGELFFGEGSRLTVL.

This clone was seen a single time. The rearrangement joins TRBV5-6 to TRBJ2-1, with D perhaps being TRBD1 or TRBD2 (5 bases each). CDR1 SGHDT and CDR2 YYEEEE come from the germline V gene. V shed 0 bases and J shed 5 bases, with 12 bases lying between them. The CDR3 consists of 15 residues. CDR3 in DNA: TGTGCCAGCAGCTTGGTGTGGACGGGACACAATGAGCAGTTCTTC. It encodes CASSLVWTGHNEQFF. Filled out from reference TRBV5-6 and TRBJ2-1, the complete variable domain reads DAGVTQSPTHLIKTRGQQVTLRCSPKSGHDTVSWYQQALGQGPQFIFQYYEEEERQRGNFPDRFSGHQFPNYSSELNVNALLLGDSALYLCASSLVWTGHNEQFFGPGTRLTVL.

This chain connects TRBV6-5 to TRBJ2-1; D remains ambiguous. Germline CDR1 MNHEY, CDR2 SVGAGI. Trimming stripped 6 bases from V and 8 bases from J, with 11 bases between. The CDR3 covers 12 residues. CDR3 region: CASSNTIDEQFF. DNA of the CDR3: TGTGCCAGCAGCAACACCATCGATGAGCAGTTCTTC.

The chain carries TRBV30 and TRBJ2-7; 7 nucleotides agree with TRBD2. J was trimmed by 2 bases and V by 0 bases; bases with no gene match: 7. Germline V lookup: CDR1 GTSNPN, CDR2 SVGIG (reference sequence). The CDR3 length is 15 residues. This chain's CDR3 is CAWSVGLAVTYEQYF. Written as DNA, the CDR3 is TGTGCCTGGAGTGTAGGGCTAGCGGTTACCTACGAGCAGTACTTC.

The rearrangement joins TRBV11-2 to TRBJ1-4, with TRBD1 matching 7 bases. CDR3 length: 14 residues. Per germline, CDR1 SGHAT and CDR2 FQNNGV. Trimming at V came to 2 bases and at J to 8 bases, leaving 5 bases not matched to a gene. The CDR3 DNA follows: TGTGCCAGCAGCTTAAAGGGGGCGCAAGAAAAACTGTTTTTT. It encodes CASSLKGAQEKLFF.

V usage is TRBV30 and J usage is TRBJ1-5; no clear D. Trimming removed 0 bases at V and 5 bases at J, with 11 bases between. CDR3 length: 14 amino acids. CDR1 is GTSNPN, CDR2 SVGIG, per germline (reference sequence). CDR3 in amino acids: CAWSVGSLDQPQHF. The CDR3 DNA reads TGTGCCTGGAGTGTGGGCAGTTTGGATCAGCCCCAGCATTTT.

V is TRBV7-2 and J is TRBJ2-7; D remains unclear. V was clipped by 2 bases and J by 2 bases, with 13 bases between them. The CDR3 is made up of 15 amino acids. Germline CDR1 SGHTA, CDR2 FQGNSA. CDR3 coding DNA: TGTGCCAGCAGCTTATACTCAACCGCAACCTACGAGCAGTACTTC. As protein: CASSLYSTATYEQYF. Combining the CDR3 with reference TRBV7-2 and TRBJ2-7 gives the whole variable domain GAGVSQSPSNKVTEKGKDVELRCDPISGHTALYWYRQSLGQGLEFLIYFQGNSAPDKSGLPSDRFSAERTGGSVSTLTIQRTQQEDSAVYLCASSLYSTATYEQYFGPGTRLTVT.

For this clone: This sample includes further DNA sequences coding for the same CDR3. The CDR3 DNA reads TGTGCCAGCAGTTACTCACGTGGTTCCGGGGAGCTGTTTTTT. This translates into CASSYSRGSGELFF. The chain uses TRBV6-2 or TRBV6-3 and TRBJ2-2; D ambiguous. The V end lost 0 bases, the J end lost 6 bases, and 8 bases lay between the germline ends. Germline V CDR1 and CDR2: MNHEY, SVGEGT. This CDR3 contains 14 residues.

This chain links TRBV5-1 with TRBJ2-1; D not certain. This CDR3 spans 15 amino acids. Germline CDR1 is SGHRS and CDR2 is YFSETQ. Trimming took off 4 bases at V and 4 bases at J, with 15 bases between the two ends. This chain's CDR3 is CASSPGQTSYNEQFF. The CDR3 DNA reads TGCGCCAGCAGCCCCGGGCAGACCAGTTACAATGAGCAGTTCTTC.

The sample holds a few counts of this clone. The chain has TRBV6-1 and TRBJ2-5; no definite D call. Germline CDR1 reads MNHNS; CDR2 reads SASEGT. The CDR3 covers 13 residues. V was pared by 3 bases and J by 4 bases, with 9 bases between. The CDR3: CASSDGRGETQYF. In DNA, the CDR3 is TGTGCCAGCAGTGACGGTAGAGGAGAGACCCAGTACTTC.

The chain has TRBV7-8 and TRBJ1-5; 11 bases agree with TRBD1. The germline V gene encodes CDR1 SGHVS and CDR2 FQNEAQ. V lost 5 bases and J lost 1; bases outside the gene matches: 4. The CDR3 extends over 16 amino acids. CDR3 nucleotide sequence: TGTGCCAGCAGCCCAGGACAGGGGGCAAGCAATCAGCCCCAGCATTTT. This gives the protein CASSPGQGASNQPQHF.

The genes are TRBV28 and TRBJ2-1, with D unclear. The V end lost 5 bases, the J end lost 10 bases, and 9 bases lay between the germline ends. The CDR3 runs to 11 residues. Germline CDR1 MDHEN, CDR2 SYDVKM. The CDR3 sequence is CASSIQWEQFF. Written as DNA, the CDR3 is TGTGCCAGCAGTATACAATGGGAGCAGTTCTTC. Combining the CDR3 with reference TRBV28 and TRBJ2-1 gives the whole variable domain DVKVTQSSRYLVKRTGEKVFLECVQDMDHENMFWYRQDPGLGLRLIYFSYDVKMKEKGDIPEGYSVSREKKERFSLILESASTNQTSMYLCASSIQWEQFFGPGTRLTVL.

J is TRBJ2-1 and V is TRBV2; tentative D call: TRBD2 (6 bases). There are 13 residues in the CDR3. Trimming left V 6 bases short and J 9 bases short, with 15 bases between. The germline V gene encodes CDR1 SNHLY and CDR2 FYNNEI. The CDR3 sequence is CASRRDSGVEQFF. The CDR3 coding sequence is TGTGCCAGCAGGCGGGACTCCGGCGTTGAGCAGTTCTTC.

The chain employs TRBV6-5 and TRBJ1-5; no clear D gene. V lost 2 bases to trimming and J lost 0 bases, with 5 bases between them. From germline, CDR1 is MNHEY and CDR2 SVGAGI. This CDR3 has 14 residues. CDR3 region: CASSYGDSNQPQHF. The CDR3 DNA reads as TGTGCCAGCAGTTACGGCGATAGCAATCAGCCCCAGCATTTT.

The chain employs TRBV18 and TRBJ2-1; 8 bases fit TRBD2. The V gene's germline CDR1 is KGHSH and CDR2 LQKENI. After removal of 3 bases from V and 7 bases from J, the junction contained 8 bases not matched to a gene. This CDR3 region has 15 residues. CDR3 in amino acids: CASSPVPGGGNEQFF. CDR3 sequence (DNA): TGTGCCAGCTCACCGGTCCCCGGGGGGGGAAATGAGCAGTTCTTC.

The V call is TRBV19, the J call TRBJ2-7; a weak D match, TRBD1 (6 bases). The CDR3 sequence is 12 residues long. The ends were cut back, 6 bases at V and 3 bases at J, with 9 bases in the middle. Germline V lookup: CDR1 LNHDA, CDR2 SQIVND (reference sequence). The CDR3 bases are TGTGCCAGTAGACAACAGGGCTACGAGCAGTACTTC. Amino acid sequence: CASRQQGYEQYF.

This clone was recorded only once. J is TRBJ1-5 and V is TRBV19, with D possibly being TRBD1 (6 bases). The CDR3 sequence is 14 residues long. The germline V gene encodes CDR1 LNHDA and CDR2 SQIVND (reference sequence). The ends were cut back, 3 bases at V and 7 bases at J, with 13 bases in the middle. CDR3 DNA sequence: TGTGCCAGTAGTATTATCAGGGGAGGGCAGCCCCAGCATTTT. This translates into CASSIIRGGQPQHF.

The rearrangement uses TRBV5-1 and TRBJ1-2; possible D gene TRBD1, 5 bases. Trimming took 1 base from V and 4 from J, leaving 8 bases between them. Per the germline V gene, CDR1 is SGHRS and CDR2 is YFSETQ. This CDR3 is built from 13 residues. The CDR3 bases are TGCGCCAGCAGCTTGTCAGGGATCTATGGCTACACCTTC. Protein product: CASSLSGIYGYTF.

This sequence joins TRBV20-1 and TRBJ2-7, with TRBD2 identical over 9 bases. The germline CDR1 and CDR2 sequences are DFQATT and SNEGSKA (reference sequence). CDR3 length equals 13 residues. Trimming removed 3 bases from V and 5 bases from J; junction bases left unmatched: 5. This CDR3 reads CSASFAGGNEQYF. The CDR3 DNA reads TGCAGTGCTAGTTTTGCGGGAGGGAACGAGCAGTACTTC.

V gene TRBV7-8 combines with J gene TRBJ1-6; the D gene is possibly TRBD1 (6 bases). Germline CDR1 SGHVS, CDR2 FQNEAQ. The CDR3 extends over 15 amino acids. Trimming cost V 0 bases and J 8 bases, with 11 bases left between them. CDR3 in DNA: TGTGCCAGCAGCTTAGCGGCAGGGGAAGATTCACCCCTCCACTTT. It is translated as CASSLAAGEDSPLHF.

The rearrangement joins TRBV7-8 to TRBJ1-1; 8 bases agree with TRBD1. The CDR3 loop spans 15 amino acids. Germline V CDR1 and CDR2: SGHVS, FQNEAQ. The trim removed 4 bases at V and 6 bases at J, leaving 10 bases unmatched. The CDR3 coding sequence is TGTGCCAGCAGCTCGTGGGCTACAGGGGGTGCTGAAGCTTTCTTT. Translated, it gives CASSSWATGGAEAFF. Filled out from reference TRBV7-8 and TRBJ1-1, the complete variable domain reads GAGVSQSPRYKVAKRGQDVALRCDPISGHVSLFWYQQALGQGPEFLTYFQNEAQLDKSGLPSDRFFAERPEGSVSTLKIQRTQQEDSAVYLCASSSWATGGAEAFFGQGTRLTVV.

The V and J genes are TRBV12-3 or TRBV12-4 and TRBJ2-3, with D unresolved. This CDR3 has 12 amino acids. V shed 6 bases and J shed 1 base, with 5 bases lying between them. The CDR3 region is CASRVGTDTQYF. DNA of the CDR3: TGTGCCAGCAGGGTAGGCACAGATACGCAGTATTTT.

This chain connects TRBV12-3 or TRBV12-4 to TRBJ2-1; D is undetermined. This CDR3 contains 12 residues. The V and J ends lost 3 bases and 10 bases respectively, with 10 bases between them. Here the CDR3 DNA reads TGTGCCAGCAGTTTTTCTGCGGACGAGCAGTTCTTC. This codes for CASSFSADEQFF.

The rearrangement joins TRBV7-9 to TRBJ1-1; possibly TRBD1 for D (6 bases). V was clipped by 6 bases and J by 2 bases, with 13 bases between them. The germline V gene encodes CDR1 SEHNR and CDR2 FQNEAQ (reference sequence). The CDR3 has 14 residues. The CDR3 loop reads CASRDSGGNTEAFF. CDR3 DNA: TGTGCCAGCAGGGATTCCGGGGGCAACACTGAAGCTTTCTTT.